This T cell receptor beta chain comes out of a study of shared clonotypes between healthy human individuals. General study points: In general, naive subsets displayed greater estimated richness than memory subsets did.

V lost 0 bases and J lost 6; bases outside the gene matches: 3. This CDR3 contains 15 residues. Per the germline V gene, CDR1 is LGHNA and CDR2 is YSLEER. As regards this clone: Its antigen is as yet unknown.

Partitioning of CD4+ cells yielded a CD45RA+ naive subset and a CD45RA-negative memory subset. The run depth of the assay was deep. On sorted subsets, replicate PCRs used roughly 220 ng DNA, or tens of thousands of T cell genomes. Data came from immunoSEQ multiplex PCR; TCRdb stores just in-frame clones and leaves some out. The sample comprises around 2.1 million clones, around 95% of which are singletons, and roughly 0.13% rests with the top ten. The specimen sequenced was naive CD4+ T cells sorted from blood. Specified subset: CD45RA+ positively selected. J is TRBJ1-2 and V is TRBV4-3; 11 bases fit TRBD1. This clonotype originated in a man in his late teens or twenties in good health. In DNA, the CDR3 is TGCGCCAGCAGCCAAGATGGGACAGGGGGTAATGGCTACACCTTC. Its translation: CASSQDGTGGNGYTF.